These 26 T cell receptor beta chains were sequenced from one sample in a study of identical twins. TCRdb reprocessed the 5' RACE reads via MiXCR and lists one record per CDR3 protein. The sample lists some 660,000 distinct CDR3 sequences, 8.5% to 9% occurring once. This same sample was also part of a study on yellow fever vaccine responses in identical twins.

Material: PBMCs. The receptors shown here come from a woman aged 18-29 years in good health.

At least ten counts were recorded for this clonotype. The chain recombines TRBV12-3 or TRBV12-4 with TRBJ1-4; 10 positions match TRBD1. V lost 5 bases and J lost 6; bases outside the gene matches: 6. This CDR3 comprises 15 residues. The DNA of the CDR3 is TGTGCCAGCAGTCCGACCGGGACAGGGGATGAAAAACTGTTTTTT. Its protein is CASSPTGTGDEKLFF.

This clonotype has just a few counts. The chain couples TRBV14 to TRBJ2-1, with D unclear. The ends were cut back, 2 bases at V and 0 bases at J, with 8 bases in the middle. The CDR3 runs 15 residues. Germline CDR1 is SGHDN and CDR2 is FVKESK. The CDR3 DNA sequence: TGTGCCAGCAGCCAACCGGGTCTCTCCTACAATGAGCAGTTCTTC. Residues: CASSQPGLSYNEQFF.

This clonotype turned up a few times. The V gene is TRBV7-2, the J gene TRBJ2-6; D is uncertain. The V and J ends lost 7 bases and 0 bases respectively, with 10 bases between them. Germline CDR1 is SGHTA and CDR2 is FQGNSA. This CDR3 has 15 residues. CDR3 amino acids: CASNPTHSGANVLTF. The DNA of the CDR3 is TGTGCCAGCAACCCCACCCACTCTGGGGCCAACGTCCTGACTTTC.

The gene calls are TRBV29-1 and TRBJ2-7, with D perhaps matching TRBD1 (5 bases). With 5 bases removed from V and 1 base from J, the gap between germline ends came to 9 bases. The CDR3 loop spans 12 amino acids. Germline V gene lookup returns CDR1 SQVTM and CDR2 ANQGSEA. The CDR3 DNA follows: TGCAGCGTTCGCCAGGGATCCTACGAGCAGTACTTC. Its translation is CSVRQGSYEQYF.

In its sample, this clonotype was seen a few times. The V call is TRBV28, the J call TRBJ1-6; D might be TRBD1 (5 bases). Germline assignment: CDR1 MDHEN and CDR2 SYDVKM. CDR3 length: 13 residues. Trimming removed 9 bases at V and 4 bases at J, with 10 bases between. The CDR3 nucleotides read TGTGCCAGTCGACAGCCTTATAATTCACCCCTCCACTTT. This translates into CASRQPYNSPLHF.

The gene calls are TRBV21-1 and TRBJ2-3; the table names TRBD1, a call not compared with the DNA. TRBV21-1 is listed as a pseudogene. The CDR3 runs to 16 residues. CDR3 loop: CASSKELRERGDTQYF. The CDR3 nucleotides are TGTGCCAGCAGCAAAGAACTCCGGGAGAGGGGTGATACGCAGTATTTT.

In this sample, this clonotype turned up many times. The rearrangement uses TRBV5-1 and TRBJ2-7, with a tentative D call TRBD1 (6 bases). CDR3 length: 14 amino acids. Germline V CDR1 and CDR2: SGHRS, YFSETQ. The V and J ends lost 4 bases and 9 bases respectively, with 20 bases between them. CDR3 in amino acids: CASSLRGPGTLQYF. The CDR3 nucleotides read TGCGCCAGCAGCCTCAGGGGCCCAGGAACGTTGCAGTACTTC.

The CDR3 here is CSAHQGVTEAFF. Here the CDR3 DNA reads TGCAGTGCTCATCAGGGTGTCACTGAAGCTTTCTTT. This chain joins TRBV20-1 and TRBJ1-1, with a possible D match to TRBD1 (5 bases). CDR3 length: 12 residues. Trimming pared 5 bases from V and 4 bases from J, leaving 11 bases between. Per germline, CDR1 DFQATT and CDR2 SNEGSKA (reference sequence).

This clonotype was seen more than once but under ten times. V is TRBV5-1 and J is TRBJ1-2, with 7 bases fitting TRBD1. This CDR3 comprises 14 residues. In germline, CDR1 is SGHRS, CDR2 YFSETQ. J gave up 4 bases and V 2 bases, and 5 bases lay outside the gene matches. The CDR3 reads CASSFTGDPYGYTF. The CDR3, as DNA: TGCGCCAGCAGCTTTACAGGGGATCCCTATGGCTACACCTTC.

This clonotype was observed many times. The genes are TRBV29-1 and TRBJ1-1; possible D gene TRBD1, 5 bases. The ends were cut back, 4 bases at V and 1 base at J, with 7 bases in the middle. The CDR3 loop spans 12 amino acids. Germline loops: CDR1 SQVTM, CDR2 ANQGSEA. The CDR3 DNA sequence: TGCAGCGTTGGCGGACAGAACACTGAAGCTTTCTTT. Translated, it gives CSVGGQNTEAFF.

The chain joins TRBV18 to TRBJ2-5; 12 nucleotides agree with TRBD2. The length of the CDR3 is 15 residues. Germline loops: CDR1 KGHSH, CDR2 LQKENI. With 2 bases clipped from V and 9 bases from J, the junction kept 7 bases outside the gene matches. CDR3 bases: TGTGCCAGCTCACCAACGACTAGCGGGAGACCAGCCCAGTACTTC. Its protein product is CASSPTTSGRPAQYF. Looking up the rest from reference TRBV18 and TRBJ2-5 gives the full variable domain: NAGVMQNPRHLVRRRGQEARLRCSPMKGHSHVYWYRQLPEEGLKFMVYLQKENIIDESGMPKERFSAEFPKEGPSILRIQQVVRGDSAAYFCASSPTTSGRPAQYFGPGTRLLVL.

There are many counts of this clonotype. The chain employs TRBV29-1 and TRBJ2-1, with TRBD1 identical over 9 bases. Germline values: CDR1 SQVTM, CDR2 ANQGSEA. The CDR3 is 14 residues long. The V segment lost 6 bases and the J segment 5 bases; nucleotides outside the gene matches: 8. CDR3 sequence reads: CSVIQGAPNNEQFF. The CDR3 nucleotides read TGCAGCGTCATACAGGGGGCCCCGAACAATGAGCAGTTCTTC.

This chain uses TRBV7-2 with TRBJ2-7; no definite D call. The V end lost 1 base, the J end lost 0 bases, and 13 bases lay between the germline ends. This CDR3 has 16 amino acids. Germline loops: CDR1 SGHTA, CDR2 FQGNSA. The DNA for the CDR3 is TGTGCCAGCAGCTTAGTATCGGCGCTTGCCTCCTACGAGCAGTACTTC. This sequence encodes CASSLVSALASYEQYF.

This clonotype occurred many times. The chain employs TRBV27 and TRBJ2-7; TRBD1 might be the D (5 bases). Trimming took 0 bases from V and 2 from J, leaving 8 bases between them. Germline loops: CDR1 MNHEY, CDR2 SMNVEV (reference sequence). This CDR3 has 14 residues. The CDR3 sequence is CASSLSTTAYEQYF. DNA for the CDR3: TGTGCCAGCAGTTTATCGACGACAGCCTACGAGCAGTACTTC.

This clonotype came up a few times. The chain joins TRBV6-2 or TRBV6-3 to TRBJ2-1; no reliable D call. The CDR3 runs to 12 residues. Germline V gene sequence: CDR1 MNHEY, CDR2 SVGEGT. With 6 bases removed from V and 9 bases from J, the gap between germline ends came to 12 bases. The CDR3 nucleotides read TGTGCCAGCAGACCTACGTCCAGTGAGCAGTTCTTC. It is translated as CASRPTSSEQFF.

The sample holds many counts of this clonotype. The CDR3 protein is CASSPSVRVGENIQYF. The CDR3 DNA reads as TGTGCCAGCAGCCCCTCAGTAAGGGTTGGGGAAAACATTCAGTACTTC. The chain recombines TRBV7-9 with TRBJ2-4; D not resolved. V gave up 5 bases and J gave up 5 bases, with 19 bases separating them. CDR3 size: 16 residues. CDR1 SEHNR and CDR2 FQNEAQ come from the germline V gene (reference sequence).

V is TRBV3-1 and J is TRBJ2-3, with 7 bases aligning to TRBD2. Germline values: CDR1 LGHDT, CDR2 YNNKEL (reference sequence). Trimming cost V 4 bases and J 2 bases; bases outside gene matches: 6. There are 15 residues in the CDR3. The chain's CDR3 is CASSLAGPNTDTQYF. CDR3 in DNA: TGTGCCAGCAGCCTAGCGGGTCCTAACACAGATACGCAGTATTTT.

This clonotype was recorded a few times. The chain links TRBV7-9 to TRBJ1-5, with TRBD1 matching 8 bases. The J segment lost 5 bases and the V segment lost 4 bases, leaving 7 bases of the junction unmatched. Germline-derived CDR1 and CDR2 are SEHNR and FQNEAQ (reference sequence). CDR3 length: 15 amino acids. The CDR3 sequence is CASSYGQGGYQPQHF. Written as DNA, the CDR3 is TGTGCCAGCAGCTACGGACAGGGCGGATATCAGCCCCAGCATTTT.

V gene TRBV20-1 combines with J gene TRBJ2-1; 8 nucleotides match TRBD2. Germline-derived CDR1 and CDR2 are DFQATT and SNEGSKA (reference sequence). The ends lost 3 bases at V and 6 bases at J; junction bases unmatched: 4. The length of the CDR3 is 13 residues. The CDR3 region is CSASRGGVNEQFF. The DNA of the CDR3 is TGCAGTGCTAGTCGGGGGGGGGTCAATGAGCAGTTCTTC.

In this sample, this clonotype turned up many times. The genes are TRBV29-1 and TRBJ2-1, with 9 bases matching TRBD2. With 0 bases clipped from V and 8 bases from J, the junction kept 8 bases outside the gene matches. The CDR3 is 15 amino acids. The germline V gene encodes CDR1 SQVTM and CDR2 ANQGSEA. CDR3 in amino acids: CSVEDLAGGRDEQFF. Here the CDR3 DNA reads TGCAGCGTTGAAGATCTGGCGGGAGGGCGTGATGAGCAGTTCTTC.

J is TRBJ2-7 and V is TRBV7-3; unclear D gene. CDR1 and CDR2 from the germline V gene are SGHTA and FQGTGA. The V end lost 3 bases, the J end lost 4 bases, and 10 bases lay between the germline ends. This CDR3 has 13 amino acids. DNA of the CDR3: TGTGCCAGCAGCTTTCTTTCAGGTTACGAGCAGTACTTC. Translated: CASSFLSGYEQYF.

This clonotype turned up a few times. The junction departs from germline at one end; a sequencing error may be responsible. V usage is TRBV27 and J usage is TRBJ2-1; the D call may be TRBD1 or TRBD2 (5 bases each). The CDR3 length is 8 residues. From germline, CDR1 is MNHEY and CDR2 SMNVEV (reference sequence). CDR3 amino acids: CASRTNRF. CDR3 DNA: TGTGCCAGCAGGACTAACAGGTTC.

This clonotype was observed a handful of times. This sequence joins TRBV4-2 and TRBJ2-7; D perhaps matches TRBD2 (6 bases). V shed 0 bases and J shed 5 bases, with 14 bases lying between them. Germline CDR1 LGHNA, CDR2 YNFKEQ. The CDR3 totals 15 residues. In DNA form, the CDR3 reads TGTGCCAGCAGCCAAGAAGGCGGGACCGGGAACGAGCAGTACTTC. This translates into CASSQEGGTGNEQYF.

This clonotype was seen ten or more times. The V call is TRBV14, the J call TRBJ2-3; D gene unclear. This CDR3 region has 13 residues. The V gene's germline CDR1 is SGHDN and CDR2 FVKESK. V was pared by 4 bases and J by 2 bases, with 7 bases between. In DNA, the CDR3 is TGTGCCAGCAGCCCCCCTTTCACAGATACGCAGTATTTT. This encodes CASSPPFTDTQYF.

V usage is TRBV4-3 and J usage is TRBJ2-7, with D possibly being TRBD2 (6 bases). V shed 0 bases and J shed 2 bases, with 11 bases lying between them. The CDR3 has 15 amino acids. Germline V gives CDR1 LGHNA, CDR2 YSLEER. CDR3 sequence reads: CASSQDRDLPYEQYF. In DNA, the CDR3 is TGCGCCAGCAGCCAAGACCGGGACTTACCCTACGAGCAGTACTTC.

This clonotype has only a few counts. The CDR3: CASSLDWKYEQYF. The CDR3 DNA sequence: TGTGCCAGCAGTCTTGACTGGAAGTACGAGCAGTACTTC. The chain recombines TRBV2 with TRBJ2-7; D is undetermined. Trimming cost V 5 bases and J 4 bases, with 12 bases left between them. Germline CDR1 and CDR2: SNHLY and FYNNEI. This CDR3 contains 13 residues.